This T cell receptor beta chain was recovered during a study of cytomegalovirus exposure and HLA in healthy donors (dated by TCRdb to 2016 to 2017). A note on the overall study: An earlier analysis of approximately 640 of the donors reported 250 to 350 Gb of sequence data and roughly 100 million unique TCR beta sequences from around 200 million T cells. Donor age, sex, ethnicity and CMV serostatus were compiled together with the repertoire data. An early release that covered roughly 600 HLA-typed donors contained 250 to 350 gigabases of sequencing data and around 85 million unique TCR sequences. To predict cytomegalovirus infection status, the study brought together high-throughput TCR immunosequencing, statistical association of individual TCRs with disease status, and machine learning. The study aimed to test whether cataloging public T cell receptors could reveal signatures of past pathogen exposure. HLA typing covered class I and class II loci at four-digit resolution. Of the 398 genotyped donors, roughly 76% were placed in the genetic ancestry cluster associated with self-reported Caucasian donors. On average, 235,054 unique TCR beta nucleotide sequences were sequenced per donor among fewer than 500 genotyped donors of the cohort, with roughly 19% of those sequences being non-productive. All discovery cohort repertoires had been generated using a single sequencing platform. A separate validation cohort of over 95 different subjects was used in addition to the approximately 700-subject first cohort. Several DR-DQ haplotypes were handled as single units for association and clustering because linkage in the cohort was strong. In the later analysis, no new phenotypic data were used to find candidate immune exposures; instead, reliance was placed on TCR beta sequences and their occurrence across donors. The study profiled the T cell repertoires of under 700 subjects by immunosequencing and related them to cytomegalovirus serostatus. Typing coverage varied by locus: 629-630 donors for A, B, C, DRB1 and DQB1; more than 500 for DQA1; around 570 for DPA1; 450 to 480 for DPB1. Genome-wide SNP genotypes for about three fifths of the roughly 670 donors were used in a later genetic analysis, which treated that subset as a discovery cohort. An earlier analysis of 587 of the donors used high-throughput TCR beta sequencing to judge whether each TCR beta V gene segment behaved as functional or pseudogenic. To study patterns of TCR occurrence, a later analysis re-analyzed previously published TCR beta repertoires from 700 or so donors and added high-resolution HLA genotyping. Study-wide conclusions, independent of this receptor: In a later analysis, HLA-associated TCR beta chains were found to be more clonally expanded and to have lower generation probabilities than equally common non-associated chains. The earlier analysis of almost 600 of the donors excluded approximately 17 rarely observed V segments, including chromosome 9 orphons, because counts were too low. The only immune exposure information available for the cohort was CMV serostatus. Most TCR sequences were observed very rarely across donors, whereas some public TCRs were present in many individuals. A later analysis found that most CMV-associated TCR beta chains appeared HLA-restricted, with HLA associations seemingly driven largely by CMV exposure. Strong co-occurrence of HLA alleles, especially DR and DQ, made assigning TCR associations to individual alleles difficult. In vitro tests confirmed that a few of the cytomegalovirus-associated TCR beta chains recognize cytomegalovirus antigens. According to a later analysis, TCR association rates differed among HLA loci, with DRB1 alleles showing the most associated TCRs and HLA-C alleles showing the fewest. Some IMGT-functional V segments, including TRBV6-2 and TRBV6-3, could not be distinguished by the 87-base-pair reads and were therefore excluded. A further reported finding was that TCR beta sequences accurately predicted the HLA-A and HLA-B alleles for most subjects in the first cohort. In a later analysis, several top co-occurrence clusters were reported to appear linked to parvovirus B19, influenza, CMV and Epstein-Barr virus. Only TCR beta chains were sequenced in this cohort, and the absence of alpha or paired-chain data limited detectable features. An association between a missense DCLRE1C variant and V-gene and J-gene trimming of TCR beta chains was found in a later genetic analysis and replicated in an independent cohort. Because HLA typing was missing for some donors at each locus, association tests included only the typed subset. A cluster of highly shared sequence variants was judged likely to represent a technical artifact of the sequencing pipeline. It was suggested by the authors that the approach could potentially be generalized to other disease states and immunological phenotypes. The classifier was reported to diagnose cytomegalovirus status with high specificity and sensitivity in both the original and validation cohorts. In the study, 150 to 200 TCR beta chains were listed as associated with cytomegalovirus. In an earlier analysis of 587 of the donors, most TCR beta V segments were observed in productive rearrangements about 90% or about 30% of the time, broadly matching IMGT annotations. Sequencing depth was assumed to be roughly uniform across donors in the presence/absence analyses, though that assumption may not hold. A later analysis associated some 17,000 TCR beta sequences with specific HLA alleles at a false discovery rate of 0.05. Compared with the roughly 710-donor mean, donors in an Asian-associated ancestry cluster had fewer N-insertions in productive TCRs, according to a later genetic analysis. Correlated functional status among segregating V segments might be attributable to linkage disequilibrium, but an unknown experimental factor could not be ruled out.

The library was obtained by the immunoSEQ multiplex PCR assay. For the multiplex PCR, a mixture combining 60 forward primers for TCR Vbeta segments and 13 reverse primers for TCR Jbeta segments was used. Amplification of the CDR3 region of rearranged TCR beta genes was performed with a multiplex PCR assay on genomic DNA. Amplified TCR beta libraries were sequenced as 87-base-pair reads on the Illumina HiSeq System. Concerning the study's data processing: A later analysis counted about 80 million unique TCR beta chains across the 550 to 700 repertoires, and roughly 9.9 million of these chains were shared by at least two donors. To remove PCR and sequencing errors, raw reads were error-corrected and collapsed into unique sequences using a nearest-neighbor algorithm that merged closely related sequences. V, D and J gene segments were assigned by aligning CDR3 sequences to IMGT reference sequences. For a sequence to be retained, at least a six-nucleotide match to both a V gene segment and a J gene segment was required. Rearrangements were classified as productive when the CDR3 lacked stop codons and remained in frame with V and J, and all other rearrangements were classified as non-productive. Following IMGT convention, CDR3 was defined as the stretch from the second conserved V-encoded cysteine up to the conserved J-encoded phenylalanine. The earlier analysis of 450 to 750 of the donors excluded any sequence lacking an unambiguous match to a single V gene segment. An earlier analysis of 587 of the donors called V segments functional above 56.7% productive rearrangements and segregating when the between-donor standard deviation exceeded 5%. A statistical classification framework was developed to diagnose cytomegalovirus status using the catalog of TCR beta chain sequences. In a later analysis, TCR nucleotide sequences were compared against IMGT/GENE-DB human TR gene sequences so that V and J genes could be assigned. A later analysis assigned CDR3 sequences and most-parsimonious VDJ recombination scenarios with the TCRdist pipeline. A later analysis defined each TCR beta chain by its CDR3 amino acid sequence plus V-gene family, and excluded reads lacking a unique V-gene family. To address suspected cross-contamination and a sequencing artifact, a later analysis removed a few hundred highly shared, low-generation-probability nucleotide sequences. In a later analysis, a clonal expansion index for each public chain was calculated from normalized within-repertoire ranks of inferred template counts. A later analysis computed generation probabilities with a VDJ recombination model fitted to out-of-frame rearrangements, and checked the results against IGoR. In a later analysis, hypergeometric tests were used to score TCR-TCR, TCR-HLA and TCR-CMV co-occurrence, with a repertoire-size bias correction applied to TCR pairs. To estimate false discovery rates, a later analysis permuted the HLA or CMV assignments 20 times. In a later analysis, co-occurring TCRs were grouped with DBSCAN, and TCRdist sequence similarity was added when clustering was performed within HLA-allele-positive subsets. Repertoires with fewer than 30,000 or more than 120,000 public chains were left out of co-occurrence clustering, as were about five repertoires with anomalous nucleotide sharing. As stored in TCRdb, this immuneACCESS dataset retains in-frame rearrangements with V and J assigned. A fraction of the clones does not appear; measured against another copy, unresolved V genes explain less than half of the discrepancy, and the remainder lacks a known reason. V, J and clone size derive from that table, while D and trimming were established from the DNA sequence. This sample comprises 150,000 to 180,000 clones, about 70% of them detected only once. The ten largest clones capture over 2.5% of the sample.

The germline V gene supplies CDR1 SNHLY and CDR2 FYNNEI. The CDR3 runs 13 amino acids, cysteine and valine included. Left in the record is the CDR3 DNA by itself, 39 bases read in frame from the first base. Trimming takes 10 bases off V and 3 bases off J; junction bases not matched to a gene: 6. The cohort comprised fewer than 750 healthy bone marrow donors. At the time of sampling, all cohort members were nominally healthy, though unrecorded immune exposures were likely present. The donor was CMV seronegative and was included in the group of hundreds of seronegative cohort members. Each donor provided a peripheral blood sample, and peripheral blood mononuclear cells were used for TCR beta sequencing. Genomic DNA was extracted from the blood cell samples with the Qiagen DNeasy Blood Extraction Kit. As to this clone: Its antigen is still unknown. The input lacks base qualities; no much larger clone sits a single base away.

The chain is made from TRBV2 and TRBJ2-7; the central 10 bases match TRBD2. The source material was PBMCs. This sequence originates from a man between 18 and 35 years old in good health and CMV-seronegative. The CDR3 region: CATGIAGGYEQYV. The nucleotides read TGTGCCACCGGAATAGCGGGGGGCTACGAGCAGTACGTC.